This paragraph reports one T cell receptor (beta chain). Its antigen is currently unknown. The use of previously described methods and listed TCR primers produced the bulk TCR libraries. Via MiXCR, TCRdb re-called the PCR reads, giving one row per CDR3 protein. The table lists approximately 500,000 distinct CDR3 sequences, about 20% of them singletons. The data were taken from a study of molecular identifiers for immune sequencing clone quantification. Germline-derived CDR1 and CDR2 are SEHNR and FQNEAQ (reference sequence). Trimming at V came to 5 bases and at J to 5 bases, leaving 14 bases not matched to a gene. This CDR3 contains 19 residues. General study points: Barcode-sharing identical TCR molecules could underestimate highly expanded clone sizes. Over 99% of CMV-specific effector molecules, but under 1% of naive ones, were in clones above 20 copies.

This TCR was recovered from a human donor in good health. Some libraries in this study had Jurkat cell RNA spiked in. The rearrangement uses TRBV7-9 and TRBJ2-2, with TRBD2 matching 13 bases. The sequenced material came from naive CD8+ T cells from blood, with Jurkat cell RNA spiked in. The subset here: FACS-sorted CD8+CD4-CCR7+CD45RA+ naive T cells. In DNA, the CDR3 is TGTGCCAGCAGCAGACCTCCCTATACTAGCGGGGGGGCGACCGGGGAGCTGTTTTTT. This gives the protein CASSRPPYTSGGATGELFF.